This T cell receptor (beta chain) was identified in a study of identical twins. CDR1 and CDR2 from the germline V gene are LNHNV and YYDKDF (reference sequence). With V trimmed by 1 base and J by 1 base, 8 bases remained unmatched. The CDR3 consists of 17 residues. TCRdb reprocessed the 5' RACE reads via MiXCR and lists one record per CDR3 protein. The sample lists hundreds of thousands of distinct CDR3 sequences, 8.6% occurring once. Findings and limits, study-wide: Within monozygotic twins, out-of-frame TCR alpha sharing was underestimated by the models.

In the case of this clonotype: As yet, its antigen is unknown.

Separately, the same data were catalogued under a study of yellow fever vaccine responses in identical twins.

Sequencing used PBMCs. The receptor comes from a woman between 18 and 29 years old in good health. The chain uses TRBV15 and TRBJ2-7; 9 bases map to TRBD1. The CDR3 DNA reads TGTGCCACCAGCAGAGGTCGCGGACAGGGGAGGTCCTACGAGCAGTACTTC. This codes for CATSRGRGQGRSYEQYF.